This section outlines one T cell receptor (beta chain) sequence together with its context. Germline CDR1 is SGHTA and CDR2 is FQGNSA. The CDR3 runs 14 residues. V lost 3 bases to trimming and J lost 4 bases; unmatched junction nucleotides: 5. In the authors' methods: Estimates of nucleated cell counts were drawn from the amplification of reference gene primers. The repertoire was sequenced with immunoSEQ multiplex PCR; TCRdb's copy has only in-frame clones and lacks some. D and trimming were read from the DNA, whereas the V and J calls and clone size are those reported in that table. The sample lists about 230,000 clones, 75% to 90% occurring once. The sample originates from a study of blood T cell repertoires in COVID-19.

The sequenced sample consisted of peripheral blood. This TCR derives from a woman between 65 and 79 years old with active or convalescent COVID-19. The genes are TRBV7-2 and TRBJ2-7; 8 nucleotides agree with TRBD1. CDR3 loop: CASSFGQGRYEQYF. Written as DNA, the CDR3 is TGTGCCAGCAGCTTTGGACAGGGCCGGTACGAGCAGTACTTC.